Included here is one TCR beta chain sequence, with context. Profiling relied on immunoSEQ multiplex PCR, and the TCRdb table lists in-frame clones only, not all of them. The sample lists about 69,000 clones; over 75% were seen once. Germline V gene lookup returns CDR1 SGHRS and CDR2 YFSETQ. V gave up 5 bases and J gave up 2 bases; unmatched junction bases: 5. The CDR3 sequence is 16 residues long. This sample was taken from a study of T cell changes during pregnancy in multiple sclerosis. V is TRBV5-1 and J is TRBJ2-2; the match to TRBD2 covers 11 bases. The source is a female donor in good health, enrolled as a control in a pregnancy study. Material: CD4+ T cells from peripheral blood mononuclear cells, obtained in the third trimester of pregnancy. In nucleotides, the CDR3 is TGCGCCAGCAGACGTAGCGGGGGGGCTAACACCGGGGAGCTGTTTTTT. Encoded protein: CASRRSGGANTGELFF.